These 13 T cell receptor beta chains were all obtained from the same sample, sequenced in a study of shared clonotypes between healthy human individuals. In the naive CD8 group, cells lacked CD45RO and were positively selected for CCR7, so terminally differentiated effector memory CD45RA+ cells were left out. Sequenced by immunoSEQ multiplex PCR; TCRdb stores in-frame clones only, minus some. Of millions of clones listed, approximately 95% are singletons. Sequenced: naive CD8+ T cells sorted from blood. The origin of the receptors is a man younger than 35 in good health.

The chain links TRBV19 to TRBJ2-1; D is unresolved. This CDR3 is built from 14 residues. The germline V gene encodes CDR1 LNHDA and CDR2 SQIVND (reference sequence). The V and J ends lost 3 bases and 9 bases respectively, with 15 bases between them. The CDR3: CASSMKLPPPEQFF. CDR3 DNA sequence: TGTGCCAGTAGTATGAAACTCCCCCCCCCTGAGCAGTTCTTC.

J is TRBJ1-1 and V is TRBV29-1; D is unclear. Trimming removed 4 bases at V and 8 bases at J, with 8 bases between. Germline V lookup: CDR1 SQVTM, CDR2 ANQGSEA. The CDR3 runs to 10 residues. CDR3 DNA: TGCAGCGTTGTTATGCGGGAAGCTTTCTTT. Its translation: CSVVMREAFF.

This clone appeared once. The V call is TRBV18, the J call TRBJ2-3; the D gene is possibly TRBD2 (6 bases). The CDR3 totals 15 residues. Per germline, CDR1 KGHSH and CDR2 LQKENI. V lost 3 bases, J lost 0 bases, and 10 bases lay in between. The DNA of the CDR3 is TGTGCCAGCTCACCGGGGACTCATAGCACAGATACGCAGTATTTT. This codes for CASSPGTHSTDTQYF. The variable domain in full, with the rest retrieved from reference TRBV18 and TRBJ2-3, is NAGVMQNPRHLVRRRGQEARLRCSPMKGHSHVYWYRQLPEEGLKFMVYLQKENIIDESGMPKERFSAEFPKEGPSILRIQQVVRGDSAAYFCASSPGTHSTDTQYFGPGTRLTVL.

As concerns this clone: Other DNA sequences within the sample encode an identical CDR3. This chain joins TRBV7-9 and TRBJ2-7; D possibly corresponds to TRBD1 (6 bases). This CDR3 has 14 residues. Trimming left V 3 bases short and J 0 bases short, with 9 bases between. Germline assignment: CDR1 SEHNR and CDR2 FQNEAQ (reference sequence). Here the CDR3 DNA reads TGTGCCAGCAGCTTGAGACAGGACTCCTACGAGCAGTACTTC. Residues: CASSLRQDSYEQYF.

CDR3 nucleotides: TGTGCCAGCTCACCACCGGCGGTTTACGAGCAGTACTTC. Protein sequence: CASSPPAVYEQYF. The chain links TRBV18 to TRBJ2-7, with D uncertain. Trimming removed 0 bases at V and 4 bases at J, with 7 bases between. The CDR3 sequence is 13 residues long. CDR1 KGHSH and CDR2 LQKENI come from the germline V gene.

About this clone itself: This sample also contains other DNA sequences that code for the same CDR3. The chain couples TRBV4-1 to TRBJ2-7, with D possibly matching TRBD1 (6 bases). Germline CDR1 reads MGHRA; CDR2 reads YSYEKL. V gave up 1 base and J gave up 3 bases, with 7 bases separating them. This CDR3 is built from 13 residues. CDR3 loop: CASSQVQGYEQYF. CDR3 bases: TGCGCCAGCAGCCAAGTACAGGGCTACGAGCAGTACTTC.

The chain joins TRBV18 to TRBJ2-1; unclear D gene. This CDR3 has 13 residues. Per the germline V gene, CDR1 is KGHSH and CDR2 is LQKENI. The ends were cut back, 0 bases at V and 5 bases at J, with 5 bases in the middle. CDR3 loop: CASSPPGNNEQFF. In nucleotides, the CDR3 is TGTGCCAGCTCACCACCGGGGAACAATGAGCAGTTCTTC.

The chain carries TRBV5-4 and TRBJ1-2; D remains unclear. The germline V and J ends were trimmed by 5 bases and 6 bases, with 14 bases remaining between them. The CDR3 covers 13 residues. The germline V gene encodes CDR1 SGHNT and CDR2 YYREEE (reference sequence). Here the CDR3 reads CASSLTFQDGYTF. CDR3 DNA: TGTGCCAGCAGTTTGACCTTCCAGGATGGCTACACCTTC. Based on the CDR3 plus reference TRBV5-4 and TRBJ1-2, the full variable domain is ETGVTQSPTHLIKTRGQQVTLRCSSQSGHNTVSWYQQALGQGPQFIFQYYREEENGRGNFPPRFSGLQFPNYSSELNVNALELDDSALYLCASSLTFQDGYTFGSGTRLTVV.

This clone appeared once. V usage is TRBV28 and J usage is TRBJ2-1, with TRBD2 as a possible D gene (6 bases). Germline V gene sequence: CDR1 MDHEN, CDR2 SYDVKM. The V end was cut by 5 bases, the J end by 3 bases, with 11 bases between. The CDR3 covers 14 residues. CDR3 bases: TGTGCCAGCAGTCCTTTCGGGGGCTACAATGAGCAGTTCTTC. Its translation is CASSPFGGYNEQFF.

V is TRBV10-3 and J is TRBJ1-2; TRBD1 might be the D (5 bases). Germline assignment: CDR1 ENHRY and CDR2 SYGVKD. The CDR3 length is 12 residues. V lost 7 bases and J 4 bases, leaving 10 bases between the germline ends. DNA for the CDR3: TGTGCCATCATGCAGGGTGGCTATGGCTACACCTTC. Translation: CAIMQGGYGYTF.

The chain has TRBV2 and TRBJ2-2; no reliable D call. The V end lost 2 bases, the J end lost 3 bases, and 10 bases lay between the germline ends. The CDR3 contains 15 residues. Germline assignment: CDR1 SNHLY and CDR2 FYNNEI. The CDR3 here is CASSELGGDTGELFF. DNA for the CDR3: TGTGCCAGCAGTGAATTAGGCGGAGACACCGGGGAGCTGTTTTTT.

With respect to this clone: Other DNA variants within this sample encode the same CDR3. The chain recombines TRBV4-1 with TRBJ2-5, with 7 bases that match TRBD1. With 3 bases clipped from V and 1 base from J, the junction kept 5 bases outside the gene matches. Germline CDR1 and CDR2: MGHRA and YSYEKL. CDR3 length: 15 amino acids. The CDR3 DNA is TGCGCCAGCAGCCAGCGACAGGGTCCCCAAGAGACCCAGTACTTC. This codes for CASSQRQGPQETQYF.

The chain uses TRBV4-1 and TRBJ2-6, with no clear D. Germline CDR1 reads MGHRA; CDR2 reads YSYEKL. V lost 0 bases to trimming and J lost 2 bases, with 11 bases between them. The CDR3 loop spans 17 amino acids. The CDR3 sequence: CASSQESILAGANVLTF. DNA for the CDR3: TGCGCCAGCAGCCAAGAATCCATTCTGGCTGGGGCCAACGTCCTGACTTTC.